The 31 T cell receptor beta chains below come from one sample, sequenced in a study of blood T cells in healthy people across ages. Using a J-beta primer mix together with a sample-barcoded 5' primer, a second PCR was run for roughly 6 to 12 cycles. Via MiXCR, TCRdb re-called the 5' RACE reads, giving one row per CDR3 protein. Of roughly 1.5 million distinct CDR3 sequences in the sample, approximately 43% are singletons; the top ten hold about 4.1%. Sequenced: blood. These receptors were obtained from a woman in her late teens or twenties in good health.

The rearrangement uses TRBV4-1 and TRBJ2-6; D is possibly TRBD1 (5 bases). The CDR3 extends over 16 amino acids. V was clipped by 0 bases and J by 3 bases, with 9 bases between them. From germline, CDR1 is MGHRA and CDR2 YSYEKL. Here the CDR3 reads CASSQEGVGGANVLTF. The CDR3 coding sequence is TGCGCCAGCAGCCAAGAAGGGGTAGGTGGGGCCAACGTCCTGACTTTC.

The chain employs TRBV5-1 and TRBJ2-2; D ambiguous. The CDR3 consists of 16 residues. The V and J ends lost 4 bases and 0 bases respectively, with 13 bases between them. CDR1 and CDR2 from the germline V gene are SGHRS and YFSETQ. The CDR3 coding sequence is TGCGCCAGCAGCAGGCTTAGGAACGCGAACACCGGGGAGCTGTTTTTT. Amino acid sequence: CASSRLRNANTGELFF.

This clonotype was counted only a few times. The chain joins TRBV12-3 or TRBV12-4 to TRBJ1-6; D unclear. Trimming pared 3 bases from V and 9 bases from J, leaving 15 bases between. The CDR3 consists of 15 residues. The CDR3: CASSLEGGLGSPLHF. CDR3 sequence (DNA): TGTGCCAGCAGTTTGGAGGGAGGACTCGGTTCACCCCTCCACTTT.

The chain is built from TRBV14 and TRBJ2-3; D call uncertain. V was shortened by 1 base and J by 2 bases, with 7 bases between the two germline ends. The CDR3 sequence is 14 residues long. Looked up from germline, CDR1 is SGHDN and CDR2 is FVKESK. CDR3 sequence reads: CASSQVTSTDTQYF. In DNA form, the CDR3 reads TGTGCCAGCAGCCAAGTAACCTCCACAGATACGCAGTATTTT. Complete variable domain (other parts from reference TRBV14 and TRBJ2-3): EAGVTQFPSHSVIEKGQTVTLRCDPISGHDNLYWYRRVMGKEIKFLLHFVKESKQDESGMPNNRFLAERTGGTYSTLKVQPAELEDSGVYFCASSQVTSTDTQYFGPGTRLTVL.

This clonotype was recorded a few times. This chain links TRBV7-2 with TRBJ2-1; tentatively, D is TRBD1 (6 bases). Germline CDR1 and CDR2: SGHTA and FQGNSA. Deletions cut 4 bases from V and 8 bases from J, with 18 bases between. This CDR3 spans 15 amino acids. CDR3 bases: TGTGCCAGCAGCTCCGTCACGAAGGGGGTCGATGAGCAGTTCTTC. Translated, it gives CASSSVTKGVDEQFF.

The rearrangement joins TRBV25-1 to TRBJ2-7; D is possibly TRBD1 or TRBD2 (5 bases each). The CDR3 has 14 amino acids. Germline V lookup: CDR1 MGHDK, CDR2 SYGVNS. Between the trimmed V and J ends, which lost 6 bases and 7 bases, there was a span of 19 bases. Here the CDR3 DNA reads TGTGCCAGCAGCGAGGGGAGCTCCTACAATGAGCAGTACTTC. This sequence encodes CASSEGSSYNEQYF.

This clonotype was recorded at least ten times. V and J are TRBV20-1 and TRBJ2-7, with 12 nucleotides matching TRBD2. Per germline, CDR1 DFQATT and CDR2 SNEGSKA (reference sequence). The V segment lost 3 bases and the J segment 2 bases; nucleotides outside the gene matches: 11. The CDR3 runs to 17 residues. CDR3 in DNA: TGCAGTGCTAGCGGGGCTAGCGGGAGGGGCTTCACCTACGAGCAGTACTTC. Its translation: CSASGASGRGFTYEQYF.

This clonotype was seen a single time. The chain uses TRBV6-5 and TRBJ1-1, with 7 bases aligning to TRBD1. The CDR3 sequence is 15 residues long. CDR1 and CDR2 from the germline V gene are MNHEY and SVGAGI. With V trimmed by 1 base and J by 2 bases, 4 bases remained unmatched. Here the CDR3 reads CASSYFRDRNTEAFF. The CDR3, as DNA: TGTGCCAGCAGTTACTTCCGGGACAGAAACACTGAAGCTTTCTTT.

The chain has TRBV4-2 and TRBJ2-1; D is perhaps TRBD2 (5 bases). The V end was cut by 1 base, the J end by 0 bases, with 13 bases between. Germline CDR1 LGHNA, CDR2 YNFKEQ. This CDR3 has 17 amino acids. CDR3 in amino acids: CASSQASRGSSYNEQFF. CDR3 bases: TGTGCCAGCAGCCAAGCCAGTCGGGGTAGCTCCTACAATGAGCAGTTCTTC.

This clonotype was counted only a few times. V and J are TRBV6-5 and TRBJ2-1, with TRBD2 as a possible D gene (6 bases). This CDR3 has 14 amino acids. V was cut by 7 bases and J by 6 bases, with 16 bases left in between. Germline lookup yields CDR1 MNHEY and CDR2 SVGAGI. The CDR3 sequence: CASTLASWGNEQFF. In DNA form, the CDR3 reads TGTGCCAGCACCCTAGCGAGCTGGGGCAATGAGCAGTTCTTC.

The chain joins TRBV20-1 to TRBJ1-2; the D is unclear. Germline loops: CDR1 DFQATT, CDR2 SNEGSKA (reference sequence). The CDR3 loop spans 14 amino acids. V lost 0 bases and J 4 bases, leaving 12 bases between the germline ends. CDR3 amino acids: CSARDPRLAYGYTF. The CDR3 DNA reads as TGCAGTGCTAGAGATCCCCGTCTCGCCTATGGCTACACCTTC.

The J gene is TRBJ1-1, the V gene TRBV27, with D possibly TRBD1 on 5 matching bases. V lost 7 bases and J 3 bases, leaving 18 bases between the germline ends. The CDR3 is 15 residues long. The germline V gene has CDR1 MNHEY and CDR2 SMNVEV (reference sequence). For the CDR3, the DNA is TGTGCCAGCACCCAACTGGGACGAGGGGACACTGAAGCTTTCTTT. Translating gives CASTQLGRGDTEAFF.

This chain connects TRBV7-2 to TRBJ1-5; unclear D gene. The CDR3 runs 17 residues. Germline loops: CDR1 SGHTA, CDR2 FQGNSA. V was pared by 2 bases and J by 2 bases, with 16 bases between. The CDR3 nucleotides read TGTGCCAGCAGCTTATCGGGTCCACCCGTTGGCAATCAGCCCCAGCATTTT. It yields the protein CASSLSGPPVGNQPQHF.

Ten or more counts support this clonotype. The CDR3 is CASSQGPTAENTEAFF. The CDR3 nucleotides read TGCGCCAGCAGCCAAGGACCCACGGCAGAGAACACTGAAGCTTTCTTT. The rearrangement uses TRBV4-1 and TRBJ1-1; D gene uncertain. Germline V gene data show CDR1 as MGHRA and CDR2 as YSYEKL. The CDR3 runs to 16 residues. Trimming shortened V by 1 base and J by 1 base, and 13 bases separated the two germline ends.

The V and J genes are TRBV5-5 and TRBJ1-3, with D unresolved. The CDR3 loop spans 13 amino acids. CDR1 and CDR2 (germline): SGHKS, YYEKEE (reference sequence). V was shortened by 4 bases and J by 3 bases, with 8 bases between the two germline ends. Written as DNA, the CDR3 is TGTGCCAGCAGCCCTGCAAGTGGAAACACCATATATTTT. Protein product: CASSPASGNTIYF.

The J gene is TRBJ2-5, the V gene TRBV2, with D possibly being TRBD1 or TRBD2 (6 bases each). V was shortened by 6 bases and J by 1 base, with 12 bases between the two germline ends. The germline V gene has CDR1 SNHLY and CDR2 FYNNEI. CDR3 length: 14 residues. The CDR3 DNA follows: TGTGCCAGCAGGCGGGGACAAGCCCAAGAGACCCAGTACTTC. Its protein is CASRRGQAQETQYF.

This clonotype occurred a few times. The genes are TRBV20-1 and TRBJ2-1; maybe TRBD2 (6 bases). Germline CDR1 is DFQATT and CDR2 is SNEGSKA (reference sequence). Trimming took 1 base from V and 4 from J, leaving 14 bases between them. The CDR3 length is 15 residues. Here the CDR3 reads CSARGGTPAYNEQFF. The DNA for the CDR3 is TGCAGTGCTAGAGGGGGGACTCCCGCTTACAATGAGCAGTTCTTC.

This chain uses TRBV12-3 or TRBV12-4 with TRBJ2-3; no definite D call. Trimming shortened V by 6 bases and J by 0 bases, and 10 bases separated the two germline ends. This CDR3 spans 14 amino acids. CDR3: CASRRVSSTDTQYF. CDR3 nucleotides: TGTGCCAGCAGAAGGGTCTCTAGCACAGATACGCAGTATTTT.

V usage is TRBV12-3 or TRBV12-4 and J usage is TRBJ2-7; D is possibly TRBD1 (6 bases). The CDR3 has 16 residues. V was shortened by 2 bases and J by 1 base, with 15 bases between the two germline ends. Here the CDR3 reads CASSLPPGDRSYEQYF. In nucleotides, the CDR3 is TGTGCCAGCAGTTTACCCCCCGGAGACAGGTCCTACGAGCAGTACTTC.

Only a few counts were recorded for this clonotype. The J gene is TRBJ2-7, the V gene TRBV9; D possibly corresponds to TRBD2 (6 bases). The V gene lost 2 bases and the J gene lost 4 bases, with 13 bases spanning the gap. This CDR3 region has 14 residues. CDR1 SGDLS and CDR2 YYNGEE come from the germline V gene. DNA for the CDR3: TGTGCCAGCAGCGTGGGTAGCGGCCCTTACGAGCAGTACTTC. Amino acid sequence: CASSVGSGPYEQYF.

This clonotype was counted a few times. The chain joins TRBV28 to TRBJ2-7; 8 bases fit TRBD2. CDR1 and CDR2 from the germline V gene are MDHEN and SYDVKM. This CDR3 has 14 residues. V lost 5 bases to trimming and J lost 2 bases; unmatched junction nucleotides: 5. The CDR3 loop reads CASSIRTSPYEQYF. The CDR3 DNA reads TGTGCCAGCAGTATTCGGACTAGCCCCTACGAGCAGTACTTC. Supplemented by reference TRBV28 and TRBJ2-7, the full variable domain reads DVKVTQSSRYLVKRTGEKVFLECVQDMDHENMFWYRQDPGLGLRLIYFSYDVKMKEKGDIPEGYSVSREKKERFSLILESASTNQTSMYLCASSIRTSPYEQYFGPGTRLTVT.

This sequence joins TRBV2 and TRBJ2-7; tentative D call: TRBD1 (6 bases). Germline V gives CDR1 SNHLY, CDR2 FYNNEI. The V end lost 1 base, the J end lost 2 bases, and 12 bases lay between the germline ends. The CDR3 extends over 15 amino acids. CDR3 amino acids: CASSEGRTVAYEQYF. In DNA form, the CDR3 reads TGTGCCAGCAGTGAAGGAAGGACAGTTGCCTACGAGCAGTACTTC. Variable domain in full (rest from reference TRBV2 and TRBJ2-7): EPEVTQTPSHQVTQMGQEVILRCVPISNHLYFYWYRQILGQKVEFLVSFYNNEISEKSEIFDDQFSVERPDGSNFTLKIRSTKLEDSAMYFCASSEGRTVAYEQYFGPGTRLTVT.

This clonotype was found many times. This chain links TRBV7-2 with TRBJ2-7; no clear D gene. Germline CDR1 SGHTA, CDR2 FQGNSA. V lost 6 bases to trimming and J lost 0 bases, with 9 bases between them. This CDR3 is built from 13 residues. The CDR3 coding sequence is TGTGCCAGCAGAACAGTAAACTCCTACGAGCAGTACTTC. It codes for CASRTVNSYEQYF. The full variable domain, with the rest looked up from reference TRBV7-2 and TRBJ2-7, is GAGVSQSPSNKVTEKGKDVELRCDPISGHTALYWYRQSLGQGLEFLIYFQGNSAPDKSGLPSDRFSAERTGGSVSTLTIQRTQQEDSAVYLCASRTVNSYEQYFGPGTRLTVT.

This chain uses TRBV6-6 with TRBJ1-2; D ambiguous. The V end lost 6 bases, the J end lost 7 bases, and 15 bases lay between the germline ends. The CDR3 consists of 13 residues. The germline V gene encodes CDR1 MNHNY and CDR2 SVGAGI (reference sequence). The CDR3 bases are TGTGCCAGCAGCGCCAAGAGTGGACGTGGCTACACCTTC. This translates into CASSAKSGRGYTF.

This chain connects TRBV29-1 to TRBJ2-1; 10 bases are shared with TRBD2. Judging by the DNA end, TRBJ2-7 fits better; the J call may be wrong. CDR1 SQVTM and CDR2 ANQGSEA come from the germline V gene. This CDR3 has 14 residues. CDR3 coding DNA: TGCAGCGTTGACGGACTAGCGGTCTACAATGAGCAGTACTTC. The encoded protein is CSVDGLAVYNEQYF.

The CDR3 region has the DNA TGCAGTGCTCTCGGGGCAGGGTGGGGAGAGACCCAGTACTTC. As protein: CSALGAGWGETQYF. J is TRBJ2-4 and V is TRBV20-1; D assignment may be TRBD1 or TRBD2 (5 bases each). The DNA end is more similar to TRBJ2-5, so the J call may be wrong. Germline CDR1 is DFQATT and CDR2 is SNEGSKA (reference sequence). This CDR3 is built from 14 residues.

This clonotype was counted between two and nine times. The chain combines TRBV20-1 with TRBJ2-1; 9 bases are shared with TRBD2. This CDR3 is built from 14 residues. Germline CDR1 and CDR2: DFQATT and SNEGSKA (reference sequence). The ends lost 6 bases at V and 6 bases at J; junction bases unmatched: 9. Here the CDR3 DNA reads TGCAGTGCCCCCGTAGCGGGAGTAGGCAATGAGCAGTTCTTC. This encodes CSAPVAGVGNEQFF.

The chain couples TRBV27 to TRBJ1-3; D call uncertain. Trimming cost V 7 bases and J 5 bases, with 12 bases left between them. Per the germline V gene, CDR1 is MNHEY and CDR2 is SMNVEV (reference sequence). There are 13 residues in the CDR3. In nucleotides, the CDR3 is TGTGCCAGCATAGCGCCCGGCCGAAACACCATATATTTT. This gives the protein CASIAPGRNTIYF.

In its sample, this clonotype was seen a few times. The chain uses TRBV9 and TRBJ1-6; D perhaps matches TRBD1 (5 bases). V dropped 5 bases and J dropped 9 bases, with 15 bases sitting between them. Germline V CDR1 and CDR2: SGDLS, YYNGEE. The CDR3 length is 14 residues. CDR3 in DNA: TGTGCCAGCAGTATCGGGGGTACACTTTCACCCCTCCACTTT. It translates to CASSIGGTLSPLHF.

V is TRBV29-1 and J is TRBJ2-3; 9 positions match TRBD1. This CDR3 comprises 15 residues. The germline CDR1 and CDR2 sequences are SQVTM and ANQGSEA. V was pared by 7 bases and J by 0 bases, with 8 bases of the junction left unmatched. The chain's CDR3 is CSALYRGQSTDTQYF. The CDR3 DNA reads TGCAGCGCCCTTTACAGGGGGCAGAGCACAGATACGCAGTATTTT.

The gene calls are TRBV6-2 or TRBV6-3 and TRBJ2-1, with a tentative D call TRBD1 (6 bases). Germline V gives CDR1 MNHEY, CDR2 SVGEGT. Trimming took off 5 bases at V and 10 bases at J, with 18 bases between the two ends. The CDR3 is 14 residues long. The CDR3 loop is CASSTGQVRLEQFF. The CDR3 DNA follows: TGTGCCAGCAGTACGGGACAAGTCCGTCTCGAGCAGTTCTTC.